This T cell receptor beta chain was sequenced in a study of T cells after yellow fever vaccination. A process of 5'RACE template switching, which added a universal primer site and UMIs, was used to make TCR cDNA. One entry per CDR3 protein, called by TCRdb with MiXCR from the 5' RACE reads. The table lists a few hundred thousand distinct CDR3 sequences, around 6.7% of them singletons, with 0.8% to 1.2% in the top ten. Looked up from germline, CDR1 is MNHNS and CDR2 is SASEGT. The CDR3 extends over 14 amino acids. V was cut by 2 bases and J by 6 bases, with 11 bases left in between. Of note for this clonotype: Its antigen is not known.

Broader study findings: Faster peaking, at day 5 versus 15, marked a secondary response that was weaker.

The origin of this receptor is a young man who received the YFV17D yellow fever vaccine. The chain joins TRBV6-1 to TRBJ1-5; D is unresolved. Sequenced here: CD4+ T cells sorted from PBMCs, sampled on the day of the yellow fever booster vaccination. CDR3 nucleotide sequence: TGTGCCAGCAGTGAAAGCACAGTAGTTCAGCCCCAGCATTTT. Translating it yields CASSESTVVQPQHF.